The T cell receptor (beta chain) under discussion was sequenced for a study of blood T cell repertoires in COVID-19. Overall study context: Both acute and convalescent COVID-19 samples were obtained from the United States, Italy and Spain.

The study recruited people aged about 18 to 95 years across about two dozen US areas. Clinical history as reported by participants underpinned cohort assignment. CDR3 size: 13 residues. Trimming removed 1 base from V and 10 bases from J; junction bases left unmatched: 6. Germline V CDR1 and CDR2: MGHRA, YSYEKL. This clone was observed a few times. Methods used by the authors: Nucleated cell number was recorded as an estimate derived from reference gene primer amplification. The protocol was immunoSEQ multiplex PCR, while the TCRdb copy is restricted to in-frame clones and leaves out a portion. V and J calls and clone size follow that table, whereas D and trimming were derived from the DNA. Here the sample spans about 200,000 clones, 80% to 85% being singletons.

The sample was PBMCs or T cells enriched from blood (not recorded which). The sequence was collected from a woman aged 25 to 39 who had been exposed to COVID-19. V is TRBV4-1 and J is TRBJ2-7, with TRBD1 matching over 8 bases. The DNA for the CDR3 is TGCGCCAGCAGCCAAGGCCCGGGGACAGGACAGTACTTC. Translating gives CASSQGPGTGQYF.